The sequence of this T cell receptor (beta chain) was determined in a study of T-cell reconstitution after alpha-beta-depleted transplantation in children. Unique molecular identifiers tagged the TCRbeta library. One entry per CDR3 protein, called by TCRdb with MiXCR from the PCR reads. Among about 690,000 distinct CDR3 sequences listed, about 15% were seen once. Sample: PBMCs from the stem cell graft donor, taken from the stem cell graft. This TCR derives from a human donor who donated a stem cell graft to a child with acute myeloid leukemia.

CDR3 sequence reads: CASSLAPFDRRGFREQFF. As DNA, the CDR3 is TGTGCCAGCAGCTTAGCCCCCTTCGACAGACGGGGGTTTAGGGAGCAGTTCTTC. This sequence joins TRBV7-2 and TRBJ2-1, with TRBD2 as a possible D gene (6 bases). Germline CDR1 reads SGHTA; CDR2 reads FQGNSA. CDR3 length equals 18 residues. The V and J ends lost 0 bases and 10 bases respectively, with 25 bases between them.